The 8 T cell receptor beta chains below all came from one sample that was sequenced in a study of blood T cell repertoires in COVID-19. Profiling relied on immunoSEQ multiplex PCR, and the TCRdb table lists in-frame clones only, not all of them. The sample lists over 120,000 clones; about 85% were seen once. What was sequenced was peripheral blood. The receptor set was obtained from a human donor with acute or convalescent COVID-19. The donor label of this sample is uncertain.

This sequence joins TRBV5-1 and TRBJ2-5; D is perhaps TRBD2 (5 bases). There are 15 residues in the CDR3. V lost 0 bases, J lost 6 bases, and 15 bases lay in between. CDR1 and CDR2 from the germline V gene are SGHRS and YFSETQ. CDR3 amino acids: CASSLEAGSLQTQYF. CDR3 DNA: TGCGCCAGCAGCTTGGAGGCGGGCAGCTTGCAGACCCAGTACTTC. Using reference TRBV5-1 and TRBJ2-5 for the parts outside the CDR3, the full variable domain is KAGVTQTPRYLIKTRGQQVTLSCSPISGHRSVSWYQQTPGQGLQFLFEYFSETQRNKGNFPGRFSGRQFSNSRSEMNVSTLELGDSALYLCASSLEAGSLQTQYFGPGTRLLVL.

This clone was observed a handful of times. The CDR3 sequence: CASSLRLAVNEQFF. The CDR3 region has the DNA TGTGCCAGCAGTTTGAGACTAGCCGTCAATGAGCAGTTCTTC. The chain combines TRBV27 with TRBJ2-1; 7 bases fit TRBD2. This CDR3 region has 14 residues. CDR1 MNHEY and CDR2 SMNVEV come from the germline V gene (reference sequence). V was clipped by 3 bases and J by 6 bases; unmatched bases: 5.

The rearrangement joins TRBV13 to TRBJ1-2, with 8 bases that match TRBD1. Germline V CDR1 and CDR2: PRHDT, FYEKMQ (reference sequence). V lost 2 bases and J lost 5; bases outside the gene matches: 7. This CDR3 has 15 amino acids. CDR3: CASSLNAGGWYGYTF. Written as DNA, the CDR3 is TGTGCCAGCAGCTTAAATGCAGGGGGCTGGTATGGCTACACCTTC.

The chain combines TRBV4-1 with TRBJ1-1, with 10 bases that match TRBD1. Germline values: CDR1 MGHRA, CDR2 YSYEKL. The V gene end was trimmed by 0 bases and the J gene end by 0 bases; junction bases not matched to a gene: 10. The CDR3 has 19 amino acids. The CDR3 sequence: CASSQEGLPDRGLNTEAFF. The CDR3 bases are TGCGCCAGCAGCCAAGAAGGGCTCCCCGACAGGGGGCTGAACACTGAAGCTTTCTTT.

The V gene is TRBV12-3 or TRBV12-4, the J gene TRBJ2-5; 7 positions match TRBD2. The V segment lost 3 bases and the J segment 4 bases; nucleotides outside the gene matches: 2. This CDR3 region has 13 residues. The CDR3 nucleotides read TGTGCCAGCAGTTTTCGCGGGGGAGAGACCCAGTACTTC. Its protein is CASSFRGGETQYF.

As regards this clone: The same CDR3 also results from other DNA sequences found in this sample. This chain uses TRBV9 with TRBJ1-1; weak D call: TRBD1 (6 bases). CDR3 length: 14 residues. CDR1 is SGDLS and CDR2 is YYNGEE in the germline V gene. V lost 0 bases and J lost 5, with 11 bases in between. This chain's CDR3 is CASSVEGVGTEAFF. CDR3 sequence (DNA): TGTGCCAGCAGCGTAGAGGGGGTAGGGACTGAAGCTTTCTTT.

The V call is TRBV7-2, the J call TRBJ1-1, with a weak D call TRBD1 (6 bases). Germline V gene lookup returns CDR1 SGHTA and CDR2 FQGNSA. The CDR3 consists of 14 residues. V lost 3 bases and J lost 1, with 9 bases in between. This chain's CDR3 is CASSLNRANTEAFF. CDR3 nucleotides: TGTGCCAGCAGCTTGAACAGGGCGAACACTGAAGCTTTCTTT. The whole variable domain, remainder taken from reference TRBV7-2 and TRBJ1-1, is GAGVSQSPSNKVTEKGKDVELRCDPISGHTALYWYRQSLGQGLEFLIYFQGNSAPDKSGLPSDRFSAERTGGSVSTLTIQRTQQEDSAVYLCASSLNRANTEAFFGQGTRLTVV.

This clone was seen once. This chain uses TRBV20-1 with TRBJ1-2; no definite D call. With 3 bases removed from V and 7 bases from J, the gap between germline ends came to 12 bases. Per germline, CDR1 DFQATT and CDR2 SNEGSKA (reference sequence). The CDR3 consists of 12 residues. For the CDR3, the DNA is TGCAGTGCTAGTCCGGGGTTGGGTGGCTACACCTTC. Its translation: CSASPGLGGYTF.